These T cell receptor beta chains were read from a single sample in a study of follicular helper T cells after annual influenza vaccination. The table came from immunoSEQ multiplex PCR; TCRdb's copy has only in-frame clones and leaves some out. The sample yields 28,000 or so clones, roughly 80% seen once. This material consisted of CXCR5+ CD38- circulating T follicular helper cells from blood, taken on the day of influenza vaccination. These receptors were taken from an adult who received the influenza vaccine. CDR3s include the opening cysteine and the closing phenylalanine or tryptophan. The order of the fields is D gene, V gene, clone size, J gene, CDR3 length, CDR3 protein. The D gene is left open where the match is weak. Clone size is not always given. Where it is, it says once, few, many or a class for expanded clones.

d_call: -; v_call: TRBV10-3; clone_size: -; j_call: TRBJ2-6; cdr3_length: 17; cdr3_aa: CAISESYGASGANVLTF
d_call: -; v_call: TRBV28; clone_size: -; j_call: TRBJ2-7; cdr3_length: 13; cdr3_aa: CASSLTGNHEQYF
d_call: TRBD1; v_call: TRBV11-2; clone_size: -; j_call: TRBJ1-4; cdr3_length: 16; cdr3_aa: CASSSSGTGLNEKLFF
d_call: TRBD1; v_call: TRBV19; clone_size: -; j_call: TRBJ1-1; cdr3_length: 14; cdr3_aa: CASSPGQMNTEAFF
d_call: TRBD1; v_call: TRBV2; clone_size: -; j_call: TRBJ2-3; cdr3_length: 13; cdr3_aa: CASTETGLDTQYF
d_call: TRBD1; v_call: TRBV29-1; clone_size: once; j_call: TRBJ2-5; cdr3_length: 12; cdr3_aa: CSVTGVGETQYF
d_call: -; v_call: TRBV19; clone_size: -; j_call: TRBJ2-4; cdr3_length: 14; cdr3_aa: CASNLGGLRNIQYF
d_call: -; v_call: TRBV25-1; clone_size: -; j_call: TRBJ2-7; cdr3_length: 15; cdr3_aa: CASSEGGAGLDEQYF
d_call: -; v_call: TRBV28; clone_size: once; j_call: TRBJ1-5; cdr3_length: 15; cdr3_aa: CASSLRGIGNQPQHF
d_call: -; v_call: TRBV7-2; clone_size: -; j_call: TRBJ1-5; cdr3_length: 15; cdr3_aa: CASSLSWLVNQPQHF
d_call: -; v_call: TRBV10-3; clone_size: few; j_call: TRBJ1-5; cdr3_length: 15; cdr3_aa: CAISEGSTGNQPQHF
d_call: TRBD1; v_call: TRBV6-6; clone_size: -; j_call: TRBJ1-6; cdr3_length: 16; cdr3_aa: CASSYFGQGGNSPLHF
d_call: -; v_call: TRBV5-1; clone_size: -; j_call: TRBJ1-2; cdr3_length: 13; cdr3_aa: CASSPEQPQGYTF
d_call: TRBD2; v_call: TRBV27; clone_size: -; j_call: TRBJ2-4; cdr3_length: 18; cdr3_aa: CASTRLAGEGVAKNIQYF
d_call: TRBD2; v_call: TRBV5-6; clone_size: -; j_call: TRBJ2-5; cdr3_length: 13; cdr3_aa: CASILSGGETQYF
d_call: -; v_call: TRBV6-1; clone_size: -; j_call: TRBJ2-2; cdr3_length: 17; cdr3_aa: CASSDQDTGFLTGELFF
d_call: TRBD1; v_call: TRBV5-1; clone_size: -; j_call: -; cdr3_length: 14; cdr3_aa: CASSPGTGDYEQYF
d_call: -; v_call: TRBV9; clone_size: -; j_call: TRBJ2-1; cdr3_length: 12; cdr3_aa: CASSAQWSEQFF
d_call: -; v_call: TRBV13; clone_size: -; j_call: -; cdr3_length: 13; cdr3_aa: CASSLRDTYEQYF
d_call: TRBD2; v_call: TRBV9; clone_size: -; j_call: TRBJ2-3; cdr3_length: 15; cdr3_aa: CASSYSSGRDSTQYF
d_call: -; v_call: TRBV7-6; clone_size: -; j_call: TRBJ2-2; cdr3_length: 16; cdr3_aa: CASSQQAGGHTGELFF
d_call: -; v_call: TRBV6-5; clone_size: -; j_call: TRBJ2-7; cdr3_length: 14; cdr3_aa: CASARERGPYEQYF
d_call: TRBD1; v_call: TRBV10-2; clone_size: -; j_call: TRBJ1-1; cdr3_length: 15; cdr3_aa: CASRLGQGPYTEAFF
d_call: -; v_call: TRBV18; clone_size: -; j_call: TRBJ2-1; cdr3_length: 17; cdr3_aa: CASSRTDRRGSYNEQFF
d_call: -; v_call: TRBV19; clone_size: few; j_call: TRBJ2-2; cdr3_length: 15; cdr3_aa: CASSIARTATGELFF
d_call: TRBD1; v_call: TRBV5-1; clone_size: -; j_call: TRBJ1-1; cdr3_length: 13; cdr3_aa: CASSLAGDSEAFF
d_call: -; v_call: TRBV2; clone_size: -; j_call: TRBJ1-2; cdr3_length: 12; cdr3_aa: CASSPSPGGNTF
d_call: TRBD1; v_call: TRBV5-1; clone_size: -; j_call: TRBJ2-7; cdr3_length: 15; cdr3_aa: CASSLTGQDTYEQYF
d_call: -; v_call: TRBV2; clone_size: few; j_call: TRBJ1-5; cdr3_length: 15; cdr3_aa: CASSDPAGSNQPQHF
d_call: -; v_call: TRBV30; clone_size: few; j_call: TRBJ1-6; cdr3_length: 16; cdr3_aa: CAWGRTDLSYNSPLHF
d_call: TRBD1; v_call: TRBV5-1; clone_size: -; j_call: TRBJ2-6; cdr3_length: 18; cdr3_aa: CASSLARTGDRGPNVLTF
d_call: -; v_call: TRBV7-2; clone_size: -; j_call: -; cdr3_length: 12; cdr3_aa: CASSLAFYEQYF
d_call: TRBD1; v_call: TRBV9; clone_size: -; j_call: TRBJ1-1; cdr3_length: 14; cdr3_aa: CASSYTGESTEAFF
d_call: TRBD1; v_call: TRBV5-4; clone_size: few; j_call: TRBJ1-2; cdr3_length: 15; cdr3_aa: CASSPYGQGNYGYTF
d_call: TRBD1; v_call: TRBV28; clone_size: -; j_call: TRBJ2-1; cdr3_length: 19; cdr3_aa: CASSLGQRIYSYRDNEQFF
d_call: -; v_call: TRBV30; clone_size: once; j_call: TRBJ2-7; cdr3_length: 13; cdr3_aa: CAWTRDNPHEQYF
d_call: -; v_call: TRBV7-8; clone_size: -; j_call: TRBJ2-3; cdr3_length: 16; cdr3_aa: CASSLAGQRSTDTQYF
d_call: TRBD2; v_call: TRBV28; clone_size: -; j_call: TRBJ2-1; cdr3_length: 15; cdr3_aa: CASSPVGMGGTSVFF
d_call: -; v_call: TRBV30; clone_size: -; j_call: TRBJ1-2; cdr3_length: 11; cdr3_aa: CAWTGGYGYTF
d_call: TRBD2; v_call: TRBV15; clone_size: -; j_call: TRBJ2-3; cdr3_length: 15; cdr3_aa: CATSKTSVPPDTQYF
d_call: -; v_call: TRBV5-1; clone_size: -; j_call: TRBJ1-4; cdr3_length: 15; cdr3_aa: CASSDTGATNEKLFF
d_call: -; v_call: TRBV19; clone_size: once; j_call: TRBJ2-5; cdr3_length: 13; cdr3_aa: CASSDRPQETQYF
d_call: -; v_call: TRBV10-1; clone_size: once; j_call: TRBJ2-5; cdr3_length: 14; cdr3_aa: CASSESGGQETQYF
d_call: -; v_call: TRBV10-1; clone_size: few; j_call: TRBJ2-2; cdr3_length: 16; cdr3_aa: CASSESGGVNTGELFF
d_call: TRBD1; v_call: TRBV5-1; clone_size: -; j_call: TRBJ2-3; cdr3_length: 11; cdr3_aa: CASSSQGTQYF
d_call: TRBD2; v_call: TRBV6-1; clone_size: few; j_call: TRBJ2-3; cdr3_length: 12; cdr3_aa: CASSEGGDTQYF
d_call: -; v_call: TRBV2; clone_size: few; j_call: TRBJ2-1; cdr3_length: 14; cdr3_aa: CASNGGWVGNEQFF
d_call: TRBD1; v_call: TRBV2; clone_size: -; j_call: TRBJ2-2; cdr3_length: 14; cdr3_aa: CASRGQQNTGELFF
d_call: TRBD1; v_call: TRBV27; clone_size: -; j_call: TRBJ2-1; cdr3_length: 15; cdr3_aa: CASSMGQGLFYEQFF
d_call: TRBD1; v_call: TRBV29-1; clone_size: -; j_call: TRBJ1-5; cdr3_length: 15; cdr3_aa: CSVVLGTGINQPQHF
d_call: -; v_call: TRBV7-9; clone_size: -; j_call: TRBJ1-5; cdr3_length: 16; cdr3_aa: CASSLSTPGGEQPQHF
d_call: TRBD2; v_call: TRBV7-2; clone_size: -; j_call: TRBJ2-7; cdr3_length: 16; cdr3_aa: CASSEGWTSGIYEQYF
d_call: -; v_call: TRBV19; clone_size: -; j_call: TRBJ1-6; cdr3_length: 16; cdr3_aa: CASSPLPGVLNSPLHF
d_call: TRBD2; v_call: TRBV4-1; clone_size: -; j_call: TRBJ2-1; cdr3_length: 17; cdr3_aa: CASSQGLGGAGIDEQFF
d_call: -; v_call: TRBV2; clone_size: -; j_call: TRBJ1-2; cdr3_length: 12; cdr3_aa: CASSRTKEGYTF